These T cell receptor beta chains were read from a single sample in a study of blood T cell repertoires in COVID-19. Here immunoSEQ multiplex PCR was the method, and the copy in TCRdb shows in-frame clones only, minus some. Found here are about 100,000 clones, around 89% of them singletons; the top ten hold 4% to 6%. Sequencing used peripheral blood. Source of these receptors: a man aged 40-55 years with active or convalescent COVID-19. The CDR3 runs from the conserved cysteine through the conserved F or W. Fields, in order: V gene, CDR3 protein.

TRBV7-2 | CASSFFQGAPNEKLFF
TRBV5-4 | CATRKPGLAVNEQFF
TRBV4-3 | CASSASLQGIGELFF
TRBV3-1/TRBV3-2 | CASSQTSGGPYEQYF
TRBV28 | CASSLVPRNQPQHF
TRBV11-2 | CASSFTRQNTEAFF
TRBV5-5 | CASSFQGVSSYEQYF
TRBV28 | CASSDDRRRGEQFF
TRBV7-9 | CASSPEAGPYEQYF
TRBV1 | CTSSPPPDRGRITDTQYF
TRBV30 | CAWSAERGQGFDQPQHF
TRBV2 | CASSIFSSTDTQYF
TRBV19 | CASSIRAGFMGTGELFF
TRBV19 | CASFSEGGPYEQFF
TRBV10-3 | CAISESIGQGRNIQYF
TRBV4-2 | CASSQDSGLAGPYIF
TRBV27 | CASSFVADVYNEQFF
TRBV14 | CASSKRTGPAGELFF
TRBV11-2 | CASSSADRYEQYF